The 30 T cell receptor beta chains listed next were all sequenced from one sample in a study of CXCR3-negative and CXCR3-positive naive CD8 T cells. UMI-labeled 5' RACE TRB cDNA libraries were prepared from the cells. TCRdb re-called the 5' RACE reads; one entry per CDR3 protein, DNA not given. This sample's table reports 70,000 to 95,000 distinct CDR3 sequences. Sequencing was carried out using naive CXCR3- CD8+ T cells from blood. Subset: CD45RO-CCR7+CD27+CD95- naive CD8+ T cells lacking CXCR3 (TNR3-). Receptor source: a human donor in good health. Some clones in this sample may be carry-over from other donors' samples.

The chain carries TRBV7-9 and TRBJ2-7; the TCRdb call, TRBD1, lacks DNA for checking. The CDR3 has 13 residues. Germline V lookup: CDR1 SEHNR, CDR2 FQNEAQ (reference sequence). This CDR3 reads CASSPTGTYEQYF.

The chain couples TRBV6-1 to TRBJ1-1. The CDR3 length is 11 residues. Germline lookup yields CDR1 MNHNS and CDR2 SASEGT. This CDR3 is CASMGNTEAFF.

The rearrangement uses TRBV9 and TRBJ1-2. There are 12 residues in the CDR3. Germline CDR1 reads SGDLS; CDR2 reads YYNGEE. CDR3 region: CASSVDGYGYTF.

J is TRBJ2-5 and V is TRBV5-4; TCRdb's assignment of TRBD1 cannot be checked, as there is no DNA. This CDR3 has 15 residues. Germline CDR1 and CDR2: SGHNT and YYREEE (reference sequence). CDR3 region: CASSLIGTGEETQYF.

The chain uses TRBV29-1 and TRBJ2-1; TCRdb's D call, TRBD1, is unchecked because there is no DNA. The CDR3 covers 14 residues. Looked up from germline, CDR1 is SQVTM and CDR2 is ANQGSEA. The CDR3 loop reads CSVEGQGYYNEQFF.

The chain carries TRBV7-6 and TRBJ2-7; no DNA is available, so the TRBD1 call from TCRdb remains unchecked. The CDR3 sequence is 14 residues long. Germline V gene data show CDR1 as SGHVS and CDR2 as FNYEAQ. The CDR3 sequence is CASSSGQGRHEQYF.

The chain carries TRBV19 and TRBJ2-5; there is no DNA to check the TCRdb D call of TRBD2. The CDR3 is 16 residues long. The germline V gene encodes CDR1 LNHDA and CDR2 SQIVND (reference sequence). Here the CDR3 reads CASSMQTSSIGETQYF.

This chain joins TRBV29-1 and TRBJ2-5; absent DNA, TCRdb's TRBD2 call cannot be checked. Germline assignment: CDR1 SQVTM and CDR2 ANQGSEA. The CDR3 length is 17 residues. The CDR3 sequence: CSVEEPAVVPRSETQYF.

The V call is TRBV7-3, the J call TRBJ2-2; TCRdb's D call, TRBD1, is unchecked because there is no DNA. There are 12 residues in the CDR3. Germline CDR1 is SGHTA and CDR2 is FQGTGA. The CDR3 is CASMGDTGELFF.

The chain is built from TRBV28 and TRBJ2-7; TCRdb returns TRBD1, unconfirmable since there is no DNA. Looked up from germline, CDR1 is MDHEN and CDR2 is SYDVKM. The CDR3 has 12 residues. The CDR3 spells CASSLYGAEQYF.

V gene TRBV14 combines with J gene TRBJ2-2; TCRdb names TRBD2, which stays unverified in the absence of DNA. The CDR3 sequence is 16 residues long. Germline loops: CDR1 SGHDN, CDR2 FVKESK. CDR3 region: CASSQEAAGAAGELFF.

The rearrangement uses TRBV10-2 and TRBJ2-7; the TRBD1 assignment by TCRdb is unverifiable without DNA. This CDR3 has 13 amino acids. Germline-derived CDR1 and CDR2 are WSHSY and SAAADI. The CDR3 spells CASRTGLRPEQYF.

CDR3 residues: CSVIGGRASYEQYF. This chain uses TRBV29-1 with TRBJ2-7; TCRdb picks TRBD2, but there is no DNA to check that call. CDR3 length: 14 residues. CDR1 SQVTM and CDR2 ANQGSEA come from the germline V gene.

The rearrangement links TRBV11-2 to TRBJ2-7; absent DNA, TCRdb's TRBD2 call cannot be checked. Germline loops: CDR1 SGHAT, CDR2 FQNNGV. The CDR3 spans 14 residues. CDR3 amino acids: CASSAGTVNYEQYF.

The chain employs TRBV10-2 and TRBJ2-7; TCRdb indicates TRBD1, and absent DNA this call remains unverified. Germline-derived CDR1 and CDR2 are WSHSY and SAAADI. CDR3 size: 12 residues. CDR3 region: CASMTGGHEQYF.

The chain recombines TRBV10-2 with TRBJ2-7; TCRdb selects TRBD1, and the lack of DNA leaves this call unchecked. The CDR3 has 13 amino acids. Germline V gene sequence: CDR1 WSHSY, CDR2 SAAADI. The CDR3 is CASTRTVSYEQYF.

J is TRBJ2-7 and V is TRBV20-1; TCRdb lists TRBD1, though no DNA is available to test this call. The CDR3 has 14 amino acids. Germline CDR1 and CDR2: DFQATT and SNEGSKA (reference sequence). CDR3 amino acids: CSAPTGGLSYEQYF.

The V and J genes are TRBV4-1 and TRBJ2-7; TCRdb indicates TRBD2, and absent DNA this call remains unverified. The CDR3 sequence is 19 residues long. Germline V gene data show CDR1 as MGHRA and CDR2 as YSYEKL. CDR3: CASSQEGGRDGGSPWEQYF.

The chain combines TRBV7-9 with TRBJ1-4; without DNA, the TCRdb call of TRBD1 cannot be checked. CDR1 is SEHNR and CDR2 is FQNEAQ in the germline V gene (reference sequence). The length of the CDR3 is 13 residues. The CDR3 loop reads CASSFRDSEKLFF.

This chain uses TRBV6-6 with TRBJ2-7. CDR1 and CDR2 from the germline V gene are MNHNY and SVGAGI (reference sequence). The CDR3 extends over 15 amino acids. The CDR3 sequence is CASSRLGPSSYEQYF.

This chain's CDR3 is CASSLNGDEQFF. The chain couples TRBV7-2 to TRBJ2-1. This CDR3 is built from 12 residues. CDR1 is SGHTA, CDR2 FQGNSA, per germline.

CDR3 in amino acids: CASNADRVDEQYF. This chain links TRBV28 with TRBJ2-7; the TCRdb D gene call, TRBD1, has no DNA to confirm it. This CDR3 is 13 amino acids long. Germline CDR1 is MDHEN and CDR2 is SYDVKM.

The chain is built from TRBV7-2 and TRBJ2-5; TCRdb gives TRBD1 as the D gene, but with no DNA this cannot be confirmed. The CDR3 totals 15 residues. CDR1 SGHTA and CDR2 FQGNSA come from the germline V gene. This CDR3 reads CASSLEDPLPGTQYF.

The J gene is TRBJ2-3, the V gene TRBV12-3 or TRBV12-4; TCRdb's D call of TRBD1 is untestable without DNA. This CDR3 contains 14 residues. The CDR3 sequence is CASSLVTGLDTQYF.

This chain uses TRBV12-3 or TRBV12-4 with TRBJ2-3; checking the TCRdb D call of TRBD2 is not possible without DNA. This CDR3 spans 14 amino acids. The CDR3 is CASTRTSGADTQYF.

This chain uses TRBV7-9 with TRBJ2-1. CDR1 and CDR2 from the germline V gene are SEHNR and FQNEAQ (reference sequence). This CDR3 contains 13 residues. CDR3 residues: CASKTDLNNEQFF.

The chain joins TRBV29-1 to TRBJ2-3; TCRdb outputs TRBD1, but without DNA this stays unchecked. The CDR3 runs to 13 residues. Germline loops: CDR1 SQVTM, CDR2 ANQGSEA. The CDR3 protein is CSVEVPEGDTQYF.

The J gene is TRBJ2-7, the V gene TRBV28. The germline gives CDR1 MDHEN, CDR2 SYDVKM. CDR3 length equals 15 residues. The CDR3 region is CASSLSLSGSYEQYF.

The chain joins TRBV20-1 to TRBJ1-2; lacking DNA, the TRBD1 call made by TCRdb goes unchecked. Germline lookup yields CDR1 DFQATT and CDR2 SNEGSKA (reference sequence). This CDR3 contains 17 residues. The CDR3 spells CSAPTPGQEPRNYGYTF.

The V call is TRBV29-1, the J call TRBJ1-2; TCRdb outputs TRBD1, but without DNA this stays unchecked. Germline-derived CDR1 and CDR2 are SQVTM and ANQGSEA. The CDR3 has 13 residues. CDR3 amino acids: CSVEWPQGYGYTF.